This T cell receptor (beta chain) was sequenced for a study of T cells after yellow fever vaccination. Points from the study as a whole: Just a small share of clonotypes turned up in the CD4 compartment as well as the CD8 compartment.

TCRdb recomputed calls from the 5' RACE reads with MiXCR, one row per CDR3 protein. The sample has just under 600,000 distinct CDR3 sequences; approximately 13% are singletons. This CDR3 has 14 residues. The V end lost 6 bases, the J end lost 1 base, and 13 bases lay between the germline ends. The germline V gene encodes CDR1 SQVTM and CDR2 ANQGSEA. A note on this clonotype: What it binds is unknown.

The sample consisted of PBMCs, taken on the day of the yellow fever booster vaccination. The chain carries TRBV29-1 and TRBJ2-1, with D possibly matching TRBD2 (5 bases). The source is a young man who received the YFV17D yellow fever vaccine. CDR3 residues: CSVVGEGSYNEQFF. CDR3 nucleotides: TGCAGCGTCGTGGGAGAAGGATCCTACAATGAGCAGTTCTTC.